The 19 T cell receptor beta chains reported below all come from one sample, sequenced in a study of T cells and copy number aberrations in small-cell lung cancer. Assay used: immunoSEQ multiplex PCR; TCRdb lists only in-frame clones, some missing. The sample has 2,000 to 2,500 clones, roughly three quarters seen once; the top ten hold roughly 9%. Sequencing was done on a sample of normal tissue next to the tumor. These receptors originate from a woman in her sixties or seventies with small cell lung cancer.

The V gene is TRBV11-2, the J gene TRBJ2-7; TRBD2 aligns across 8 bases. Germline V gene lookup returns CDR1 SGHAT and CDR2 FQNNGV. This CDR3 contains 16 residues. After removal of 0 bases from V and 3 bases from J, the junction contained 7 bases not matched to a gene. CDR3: CASSLDPLAGYYEQYF. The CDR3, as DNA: TGTGCCAGCAGCTTAGATCCGTTAGCGGGATACTACGAGCAGTACTTC.

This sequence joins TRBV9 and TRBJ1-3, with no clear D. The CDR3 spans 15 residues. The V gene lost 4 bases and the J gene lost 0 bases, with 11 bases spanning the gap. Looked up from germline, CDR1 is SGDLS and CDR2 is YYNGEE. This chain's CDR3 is CASSRTGTSGNTIYF. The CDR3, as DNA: TGTGCCAGCAGCCGGACGGGAACCTCTGGAAACACCATATATTTT.

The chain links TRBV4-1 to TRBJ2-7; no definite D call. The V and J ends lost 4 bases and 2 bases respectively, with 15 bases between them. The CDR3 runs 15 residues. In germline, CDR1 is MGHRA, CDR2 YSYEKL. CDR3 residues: CASSLNSELPYEQYF. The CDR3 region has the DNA TGCGCCAGCAGCCTGAACAGCGAACTACCCTACGAGCAGTACTTC.

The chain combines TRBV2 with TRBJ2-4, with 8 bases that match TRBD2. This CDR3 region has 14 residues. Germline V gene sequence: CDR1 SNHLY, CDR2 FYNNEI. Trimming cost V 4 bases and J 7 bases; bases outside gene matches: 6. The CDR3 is CASSAPGGGNIQYF. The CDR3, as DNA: TGTGCCAGCAGTGCACCGGGAGGGGGGAACATTCAGTACTTC.

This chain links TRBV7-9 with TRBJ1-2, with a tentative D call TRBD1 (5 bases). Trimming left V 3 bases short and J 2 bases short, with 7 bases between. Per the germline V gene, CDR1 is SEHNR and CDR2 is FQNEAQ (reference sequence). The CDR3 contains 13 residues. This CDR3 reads CASSFDSNYGYTF. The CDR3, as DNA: TGTGCCAGCAGCTTTGACAGCAACTATGGCTACACCTTC.

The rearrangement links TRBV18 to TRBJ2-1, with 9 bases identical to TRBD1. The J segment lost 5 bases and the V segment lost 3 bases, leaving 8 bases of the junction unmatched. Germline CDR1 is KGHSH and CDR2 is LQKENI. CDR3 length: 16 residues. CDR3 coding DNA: TGTGCCAGCTCACCTGGGTTGGACAGGGGCAACAATGAGCAGTTCTTC. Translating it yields CASSPGLDRGNNEQFF. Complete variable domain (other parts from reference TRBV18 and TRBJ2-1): NAGVMQNPRHLVRRRGQEARLRCSPMKGHSHVYWYRQLPEEGLKFMVYLQKENIIDESGMPKERFSAEFPKEGPSILRIQQVVRGDSAAYFCASSPGLDRGNNEQFFGPGTRLTVL.

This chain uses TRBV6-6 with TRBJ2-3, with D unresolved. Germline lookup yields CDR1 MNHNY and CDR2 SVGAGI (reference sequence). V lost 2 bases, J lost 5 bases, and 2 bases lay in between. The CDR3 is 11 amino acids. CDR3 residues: CASSYVDTQYF. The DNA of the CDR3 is TGTGCCAGCAGTTACGTAGATACGCAGTATTTT.

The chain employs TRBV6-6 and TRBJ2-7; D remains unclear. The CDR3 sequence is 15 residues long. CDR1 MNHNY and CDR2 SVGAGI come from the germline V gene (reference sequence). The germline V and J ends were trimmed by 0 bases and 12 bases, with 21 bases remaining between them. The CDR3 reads CASSYSSVRTSDRYF. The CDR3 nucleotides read TGTGCCAGCAGTTACTCGTCCGTCCGCACGTCCGATCGGTACTTC.

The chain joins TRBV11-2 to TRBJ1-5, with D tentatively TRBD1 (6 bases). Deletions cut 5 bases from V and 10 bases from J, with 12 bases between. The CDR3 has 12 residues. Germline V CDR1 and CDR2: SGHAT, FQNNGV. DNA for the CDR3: TGTGCCAGCAGCCCAGGGGATGGACCCCAGCATTTT. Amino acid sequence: CASSPGDGPQHF. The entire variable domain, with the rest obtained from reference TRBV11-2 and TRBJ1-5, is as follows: EAGVAQSPRYKIIEKRQSVAFWCNPISGHATLYWYQQILGQGPKLLIQFQNNGVVDDSQLPKDRFSAERLKGVDSTLKIQPAKLEDSAVYLCASSPGDGPQHFGDGTRLSIL.

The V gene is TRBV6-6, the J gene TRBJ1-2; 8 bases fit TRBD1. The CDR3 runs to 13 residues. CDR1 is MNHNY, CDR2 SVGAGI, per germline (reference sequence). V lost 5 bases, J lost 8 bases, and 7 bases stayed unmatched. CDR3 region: CASSKQGARGYTF. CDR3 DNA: TGTGCCAGCAGTAAGCAGGGGGCTCGCGGCTACACCTTC.

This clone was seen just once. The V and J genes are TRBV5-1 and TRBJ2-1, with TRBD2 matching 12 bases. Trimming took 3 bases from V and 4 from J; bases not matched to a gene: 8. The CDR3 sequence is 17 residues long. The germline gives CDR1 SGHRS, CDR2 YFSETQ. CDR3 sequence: CASSSGLAGRKYNEQFF. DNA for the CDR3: TGCGCCAGCAGCTCTGGACTAGCGGGGAGAAAGTACAATGAGCAGTTCTTC.

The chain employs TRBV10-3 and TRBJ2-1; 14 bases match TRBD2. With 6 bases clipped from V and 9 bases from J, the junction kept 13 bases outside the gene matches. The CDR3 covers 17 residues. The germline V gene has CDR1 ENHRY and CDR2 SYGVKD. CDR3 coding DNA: TGTGCCATCAGCCTCCGTTCGGGGACTAGCGGGAGCGGTGAGCAGTTCTTC. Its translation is CAISLRSGTSGSGEQFF.

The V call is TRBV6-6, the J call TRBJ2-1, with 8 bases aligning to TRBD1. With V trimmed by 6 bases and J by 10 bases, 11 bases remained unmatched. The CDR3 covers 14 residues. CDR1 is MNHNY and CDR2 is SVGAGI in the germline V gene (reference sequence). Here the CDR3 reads CASRPRDRSHEQFF. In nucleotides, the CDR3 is TGTGCCAGCAGGCCCCGGGACAGGTCTCACGAGCAGTTCTTC.

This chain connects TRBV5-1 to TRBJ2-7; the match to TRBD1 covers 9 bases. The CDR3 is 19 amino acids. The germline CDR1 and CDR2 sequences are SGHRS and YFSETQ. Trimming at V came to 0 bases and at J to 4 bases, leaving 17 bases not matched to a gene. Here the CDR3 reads CASSLGTGGYDTPRYEQYF. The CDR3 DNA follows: TGCGCCAGCAGCTTGGGAACAGGGGGCTACGACACTCCAAGATACGAGCAGTACTTC.

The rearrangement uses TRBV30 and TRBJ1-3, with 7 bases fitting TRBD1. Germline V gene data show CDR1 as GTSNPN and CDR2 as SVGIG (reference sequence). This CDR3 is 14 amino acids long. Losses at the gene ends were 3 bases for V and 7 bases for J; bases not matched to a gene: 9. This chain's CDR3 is CAWRAGQQTNTIYF. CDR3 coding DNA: TGTGCCTGGAGAGCGGGACAGCAAACGAACACCATATATTTT.

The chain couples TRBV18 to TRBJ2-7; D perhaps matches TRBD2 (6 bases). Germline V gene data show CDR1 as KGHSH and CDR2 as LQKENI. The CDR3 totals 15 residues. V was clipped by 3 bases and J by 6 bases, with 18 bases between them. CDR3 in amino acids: CASSPATNSEGEQYF. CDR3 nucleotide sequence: TGTGCCAGCTCACCGGCAACAAACTCGGAGGGCGAGCAGTACTTC.

In DNA form, the CDR3 reads TGCGCCAGCAGCTTGGCCGGGGGGCTCAATGGCTACACCTTC. This gives the protein CASSLAGGLNGYTF. J is TRBJ1-2 and V is TRBV5-1; D perhaps matches TRBD1 (6 bases). The germline gives CDR1 SGHRS, CDR2 YFSETQ. CDR3 length equals 14 residues. V was pared by 0 bases and J by 6 bases, with 12 bases between.

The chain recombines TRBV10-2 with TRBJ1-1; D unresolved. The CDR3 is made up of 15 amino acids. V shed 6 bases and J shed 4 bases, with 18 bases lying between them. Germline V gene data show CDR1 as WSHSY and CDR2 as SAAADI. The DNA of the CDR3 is TGCGCCAGCAGAACCGGTCAGTTGGCTGGCACTGAAGCTTTCTTT. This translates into CASRTGQLAGTEAFF.

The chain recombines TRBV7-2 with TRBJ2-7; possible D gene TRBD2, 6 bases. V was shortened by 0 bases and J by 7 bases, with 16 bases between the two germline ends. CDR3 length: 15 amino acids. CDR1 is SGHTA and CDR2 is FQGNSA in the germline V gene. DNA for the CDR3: TGTGCCAGCAGCTTAGCGCGGGGATCTATAAAGGAGCAGTACTTC. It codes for CASSLARGSIKEQYF.